The 12 T cell receptor beta chains below all came from one sample that was sequenced in a study of T cells in Graves' hyperthyroidism and ophthalmopathy. Amplified TCR beta CDR3 regions derived from RNA transcripts. In the first-round RT-PCR of the TCR CDR3, the HTBI primer set was used. TCRdb processed the multiplex PCR reads anew with MiXCR; each CDR3 protein has one entry. The sample includes roughly 290,000 distinct CDR3 sequences, less than 15% of them seen just once. The sequenced sample was blood. These receptors were obtained from a woman in her 30s with Graves' hyperthyroidism that later progressed to Graves' ophthalmopathy.

This clonotype has at least ten counts. The V gene is TRBV6-2 or TRBV6-3, the J gene TRBJ1-1, with 7 bases aligning to TRBD1. Germline CDR1 MNHEY, CDR2 SVGEGT. This CDR3 has 13 amino acids. V lost 4 bases to trimming and J lost 2 bases; unmatched junction nucleotides: 1. The DNA of the CDR3 is TGTGCCAGCAGTTGGGACAGAAACACTGAAGCTTTCTTT. As protein: CASSWDRNTEAFF.

The sample holds many counts of this clonotype. This sequence joins TRBV2 and TRBJ1-2; no reliable D call. CDR1 and CDR2 from the germline V gene are SNHLY and FYNNEI. The V end was cut by 6 bases, the J end by 5 bases, with 10 bases between. The CDR3 spans 12 residues. CDR3 coding DNA: TGTGCCAGCAGGCCAACAAGTTATGGCTACACCTTC. Translation: CASRPTSYGYTF. The entire variable domain, with the rest obtained from reference TRBV2 and TRBJ1-2, is as follows: EPEVTQTPSHQVTQMGQEVILRCVPISNHLYFYWYRQILGQKVEFLVSFYNNEISEKSEIFDDQFSVERPDGSNFTLKIRSTKLEDSAMYFCASRPTSYGYTFGSGTRLTVV.

This clonotype came up many times. The chain couples TRBV12-3 or TRBV12-4 to TRBJ2-7, with a tentative D call TRBD1 (6 bases). CDR3 length equals 13 residues. V lost 7 bases to trimming and J lost 5 bases, with 15 bases between them. CDR3 DNA sequence: TGTGCCAGCACCCCCGGGACAATCAACGAGCAGTACTTC. As protein: CASTPGTINEQYF.

This rearrangement joins TRBV9 to TRBJ2-1, with no clear D. The germline gives CDR1 SGDLS, CDR2 YYNGEE. CDR3 length: 16 residues. The V and J ends lost 1 base and 9 bases respectively, with 20 bases between them. The CDR3 is CASSVLGSPYACEQFF. CDR3 sequence (DNA): TGTGCCAGCAGCGTACTGGGATCTCCATATGCATGTGAGCAGTTCTTC. Combining the CDR3 with reference TRBV9 and TRBJ2-1 gives the whole variable domain DSGVTQTPKHLITATGQRVTLRCSPRSGDLSVYWYQQSLDQGLQFLIQYYNGEERAKGNILERFSAQQFPDLHSELNLSSLELGDSALYFCASSVLGSPYACEQFFGPGTRLTVL.

This sequence joins TRBV6-1 and TRBJ2-7, with D unresolved. V lost 1 base to trimming and J lost 3 bases, with 7 bases between them. Germline lookup yields CDR1 MNHNS and CDR2 SASEGT. The CDR3 extends over 13 amino acids. The CDR3 loop reads CASSEGQNYEQYF. CDR3 nucleotides: TGTGCCAGCAGTGAAGGTCAGAACTACGAGCAGTACTTC.

In its sample, this clonotype was seen many times. The chain uses TRBV6-2 or TRBV6-3 and TRBJ2-7, with D maybe TRBD1 (6 bases). This CDR3 has 15 amino acids. Trimming shortened V by 8 bases and J by 2 bases, and 19 bases separated the two germline ends. Germline values: CDR1 MNHEY, CDR2 SVGEGT. The DNA for the CDR3 is TGTGCCAGCTCTTGGGGCGGACAGAAGACCTACGAGCAGTACTTC. Translated, it gives CASSWGGQKTYEQYF.

This clonotype was recorded many times. This rearrangement joins TRBV12-3 or TRBV12-4 to TRBJ1-2, with D perhaps matching TRBD1 (5 bases). V shed 4 bases and J shed 4 bases, with 10 bases lying between them. This CDR3 is built from 13 residues. The DNA for the CDR3 is TGTGCCAGCAGTTGGGAGGGGTCCTATGGCTACACCTTC. Translating it yields CASSWEGSYGYTF.

This clonotype was recorded at least ten times. The CDR3 DNA sequence: TGTGCCAGTCGGCTGGGCGGGACGGAAGAGCAGTACTTC. This sequence encodes CASRLGGTEEQYF. This chain connects TRBV7-2 to TRBJ2-7; maybe TRBD2 (6 bases). CDR3 size: 13 residues. The V end lost 9 bases, the J end lost 7 bases, and 19 bases lay between the germline ends. Germline-derived CDR1 and CDR2 are SGHTA and FQGNSA.

The rearrangement links TRBV7-3 to TRBJ2-7, with 11 bases identical to TRBD2. This CDR3 spans 21 amino acids. CDR1 is SGHTA, CDR2 FQGTGA, per germline. J gave up 0 bases and V 5 bases, and 21 bases lay outside the gene matches. The CDR3 is CASSLRLAGHANVRSSYEQYF. The CDR3 region has the DNA TGTGCCAGCAGCCTCAGACTAGCGGGGCATGCGAACGTAAGGAGCTCCTACGAGCAGTACTTC.

In this sample, this clonotype turned up many times. The chain links TRBV7-2 to TRBJ2-7; D may be TRBD1 (6 bases). V lost 1 base and J lost 7, with 14 bases in between. The CDR3 covers 14 residues. Per the germline V gene, CDR1 is SGHTA and CDR2 is FQGNSA. In nucleotides, the CDR3 is TGTGCCAGCAGCTTAGAATTATGGGGGCTTGAGCAGTACTTC. Translated, it gives CASSLELWGLEQYF. Full variable domain (rest looked up from reference TRBV7-2 and TRBJ2-7): GAGVSQSPSNKVTEKGKDVELRCDPISGHTALYWYRQSLGQGLEFLIYFQGNSAPDKSGLPSDRFSAERTGGSVSTLTIQRTQQEDSAVYLCASSLELWGLEQYFGPGTRLTVT.

This sequence joins TRBV20-1 and TRBJ2-5, with D perhaps being TRBD1 or TRBD2 (6 bases each). The CDR3 is 13 amino acids. Trimming took off 3 bases at V and 4 bases at J, with 12 bases between the two ends. Looked up from germline, CDR1 is DFQATT and CDR2 is SNEGSKA (reference sequence). This CDR3 is CSARRGVGETQYF. The CDR3 DNA follows: TGCAGTGCTAGGAGGGGGGTGGGAGAGACCCAGTACTTC.

This clonotype has at least ten counts. The CDR3, as DNA: TGCAGTGCTAGAGCGCCGTCTAGCGGGTACACAGATACGCAGTATTTT. This encodes CSARAPSSGYTDTQYF. The chain recombines TRBV20-1 with TRBJ2-3, with 8 positions matching TRBD2. J gave up 2 bases and V 1 base, and 8 bases lay outside the gene matches. The CDR3 is 16 amino acids. The germline V gene has CDR1 DFQATT and CDR2 SNEGSKA (reference sequence).